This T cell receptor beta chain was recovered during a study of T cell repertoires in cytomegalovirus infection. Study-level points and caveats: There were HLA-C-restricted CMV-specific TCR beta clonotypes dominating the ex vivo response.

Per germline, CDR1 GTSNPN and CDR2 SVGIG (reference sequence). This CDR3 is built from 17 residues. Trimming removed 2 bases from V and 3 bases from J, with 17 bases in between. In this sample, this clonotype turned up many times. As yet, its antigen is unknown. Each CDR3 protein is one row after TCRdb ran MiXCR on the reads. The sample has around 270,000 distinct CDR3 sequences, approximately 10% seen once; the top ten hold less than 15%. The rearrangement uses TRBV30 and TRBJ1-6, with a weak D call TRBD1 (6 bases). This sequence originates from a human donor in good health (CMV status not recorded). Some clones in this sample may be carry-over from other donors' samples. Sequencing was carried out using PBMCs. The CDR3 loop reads CAWSSPRRGNYNSPLHF. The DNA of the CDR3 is TGTGCCTGGAGTTCTCCCCGGAGGGGGAACTATAATTCACCCCTCCACTTT.